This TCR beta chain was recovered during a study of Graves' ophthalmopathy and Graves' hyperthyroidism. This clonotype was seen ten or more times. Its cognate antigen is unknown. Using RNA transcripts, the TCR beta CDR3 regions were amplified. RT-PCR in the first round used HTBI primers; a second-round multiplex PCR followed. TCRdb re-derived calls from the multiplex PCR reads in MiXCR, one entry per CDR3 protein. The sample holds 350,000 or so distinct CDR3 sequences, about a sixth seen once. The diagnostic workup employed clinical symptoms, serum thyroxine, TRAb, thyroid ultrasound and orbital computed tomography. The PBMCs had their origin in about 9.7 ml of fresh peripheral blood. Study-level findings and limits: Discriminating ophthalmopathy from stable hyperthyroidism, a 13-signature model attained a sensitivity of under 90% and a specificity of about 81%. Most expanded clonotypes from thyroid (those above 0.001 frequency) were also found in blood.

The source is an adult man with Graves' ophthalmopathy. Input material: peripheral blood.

CDR3 protein: CASTQAGYGYTF. The CDR3 region has the DNA TGTGCCAGCACCCAAGCGGGCTATGGCTACACCTTC. The chain employs TRBV12-3 or TRBV12-4 and TRBJ1-2, with unresolved D. The CDR3 totals 12 residues. The ends were cut back, 7 bases at V and 4 bases at J, with 10 bases in the middle.